These 9 T cell receptor beta chains came from one sample sequenced in a study of technical replicates of blood from a few donors. Generated by immunoSEQ multiplex PCR, the TCRdb table keeps only in-frame clones and is missing some. Among 70,000 to 95,000 clones, about 94% were seen once, and the ten largest hold 0.24%. The sample was T cells isolated from PBMCs. These receptors all stem from a human donor in good health.

The rearrangement uses TRBV25-1 and TRBJ1-1; no firm D call. The CDR3 extends over 17 amino acids. Looked up from germline, CDR1 is MGHDK and CDR2 is SYGVNS. The germline V and J ends were trimmed by 4 bases and 0 bases, with 18 bases remaining between them. The CDR3 loop is CASSVWAAGTMNTEAFF. The DNA of the CDR3 is TGTGCCAGCAGTGTGTGGGCGGCGGGCACCATGAACACTGAAGCTTTCTTT.

The J gene is TRBJ2-1, the V gene TRBV11-3, with 9 bases matching TRBD2. This CDR3 comprises 17 residues. V lost 1 base to trimming and J lost 4 bases; unmatched junction nucleotides: 8. Germline V CDR1 and CDR2: SGHNT, YENEEA. CDR3 protein: CASSLGVATSGYNEQFF. The DNA for the CDR3 is TGTGCCAGCAGCTTAGGTGTTGCGACTAGCGGATACAATGAGCAGTTCTTC.

This chain connects TRBV6-1 to TRBJ1-5; the D gene is possibly TRBD1 (6 bases). This CDR3 region has 15 residues. CDR1 and CDR2 (germline): MNHNS, SASEGT. Trimming pared 2 bases from V and 7 bases from J, leaving 15 bases between. CDR3 sequence (DNA): TGTGCCAGCAGTGAAACCAGGGGTTCAGGGCAGCCCCAGCATTTT. It translates to CASSETRGSGQPQHF.

The CDR3 region is CAWSVRTAHGYTF. The CDR3 DNA is TGTGCCTGGAGTGTCCGGACAGCCCATGGCTACACCTTC. The V and J genes are TRBV30 and TRBJ1-2; D possibly corresponds to TRBD1 (6 bases). V dropped 0 bases and J dropped 6 bases, with 11 bases sitting between them. The CDR3 length is 13 residues. CDR1 and CDR2 (germline): GTSNPN, SVGIG (reference sequence).

This clone showed up just once. J is TRBJ1-2 and V is TRBV27; TRBD1 is a possible D gene (5 bases). V lost 3 bases and J 7 bases, leaving 9 bases between the germline ends. In germline, CDR1 is MNHEY, CDR2 SMNVEV (reference sequence). CDR3 length equals 12 residues. In DNA, the CDR3 is TGTGCCAGCAGTTTCCGGGGGGGTGGCTACACCTTC. Amino acids: CASSFRGGGYTF.

The rearrangement uses TRBV6-1 and TRBJ1-5; 8 bases agree with TRBD1. Losses at the gene ends were 8 bases for V and 4 bases for J; bases not matched to a gene: 1. The CDR3 contains 12 residues. Germline values: CDR1 MNHNS, CDR2 SASEGT. In nucleotides, the CDR3 is TGTGCCAGCGGACAGGGTAATCAGCCCCAGCATTTT. Its translation: CASGQGNQPQHF.

Only a few counts were recorded for this clone. The V call is TRBV25-1, the J call TRBJ1-1; 7 nucleotides agree with TRBD1. V trimming: 5 bases; J trimming: 10 bases; junction bases outside the gene matches: 7. From germline, CDR1 is MGHDK and CDR2 SYGVNS. The CDR3 sequence is 12 residues long. The CDR3 DNA is TGTGCCAGCAGTAGAACAGGGGATGGAGCTTTCTTT. Translation gives CASSRTGDGAFF.

The CDR3, as DNA: TGTGCCAGCAGCTCCAGAGGACTAGCCTCGAATGAGCAGTTCTTC. As protein: CASSSRGLASNEQFF. This chain joins TRBV5-4 and TRBJ2-1; 8 nucleotides line up with TRBD2. Germline V lookup: CDR1 SGHNT, CDR2 YYREEE (reference sequence). Germline trimming cut 3 bases from V and 7 bases from J; bases unmatched to any gene: 9. The CDR3 runs 15 residues.

V and J are TRBV20-1 and TRBJ1-2; D remains unclear. Germline V lookup: CDR1 DFQATT, CDR2 SNEGSKA (reference sequence). The CDR3 totals 10 residues. V was trimmed by 3 bases and J by 8 bases, leaving 7 bases between them. CDR3 nucleotides: TGCAGTGCTAGTCAGAGGGGCTACACCTTC. It encodes CSASQRGYTF.